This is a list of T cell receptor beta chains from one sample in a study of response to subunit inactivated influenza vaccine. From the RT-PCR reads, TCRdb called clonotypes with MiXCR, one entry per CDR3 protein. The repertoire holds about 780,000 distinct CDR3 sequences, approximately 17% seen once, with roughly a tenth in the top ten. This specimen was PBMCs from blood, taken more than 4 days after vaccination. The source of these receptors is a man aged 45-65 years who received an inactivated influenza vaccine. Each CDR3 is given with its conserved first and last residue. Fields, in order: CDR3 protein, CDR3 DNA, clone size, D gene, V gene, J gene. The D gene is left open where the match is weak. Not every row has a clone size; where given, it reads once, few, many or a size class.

CSALRQGAWETQYF	TGCAGTGCTCTCCGACAGGGGGCTTGGGAGACCCAGTACTTC	NA	TRBD1	TRBV20-1	TRBJ2-5
CASSYALDTQYF	TGTGCCAGCAGTTACGCTCTAGATACGCAGTATTTT	NA	NA	TRBV6-6	TRBJ2-3
CASSGSWNSGNTIYF	TGTGCCAGCAGTGGTTCATGGAACTCTGGAAACACCATATATTTT	few	NA	TRBV28	TRBJ1-3
CASSRSDVGYEQYF	TGCGCCAGCAGCCGATCCGACGTGGGATACGAGCAGTACTTC	few	NA	TRBV4-1	TRBJ2-7
CASSPAGGTYGYTF	TGTGCCAGCAGCCCGGCTGGGGGGACCTATGGCTACACCTTC	NA	NA	TRBV5-6	TRBJ1-2
CSASLAGDEQYF	TGCAGTGCTAGTCTTGCGGGAGACGAGCAGTACTTC	NA	TRBD2	TRBV20-1	TRBJ2-7
CASSQAGNTGELFF	TGTGCCAGCAGTCAAGCGGGAAACACCGGGGAGCTGTTTTTT	few	TRBD2	TRBV7-3	TRBJ2-2
CASSRGPTNTGELFF	TGTGCCAGCAGCAGGGGGCCCACGAACACCGGGGAGCTGTTTTTT	few	TRBD1	TRBV7-2	TRBJ2-2
CASSLEPAGGYTF	TGTGCCAGCAGCTTAGAGCCTGCGGGGGGCTACACCTTC	NA	NA	TRBV7-9	TRBJ1-2
CATGHVLQETQYF	TGTGCCACAGGACACGTTCTCCAAGAGACCCAGTACTTC	few	NA	TRBV7-9	TRBJ2-5